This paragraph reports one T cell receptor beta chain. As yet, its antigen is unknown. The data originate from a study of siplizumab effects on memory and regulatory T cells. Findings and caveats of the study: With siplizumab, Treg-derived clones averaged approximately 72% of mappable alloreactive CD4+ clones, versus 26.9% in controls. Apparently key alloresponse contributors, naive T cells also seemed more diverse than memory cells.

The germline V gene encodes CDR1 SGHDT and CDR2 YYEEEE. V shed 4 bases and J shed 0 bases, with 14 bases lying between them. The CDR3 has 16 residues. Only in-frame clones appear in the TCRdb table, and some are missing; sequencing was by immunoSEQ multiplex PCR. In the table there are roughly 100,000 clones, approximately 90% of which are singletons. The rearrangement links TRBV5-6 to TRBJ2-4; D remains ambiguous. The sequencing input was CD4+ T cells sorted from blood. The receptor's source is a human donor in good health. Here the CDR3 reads CASSPVQLLAKNIQYF. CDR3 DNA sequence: TGTGCCAGCAGCCCCGTCCAACTACTAGCCAAAAACATTCAGTACTTC.